Listed below are T cell receptor beta chains from one sample, sequenced in a study of shared clonotypes between healthy human individuals. Profiled with immunoSEQ multiplex PCR; TCRdb holds only in-frame clones, not every one. The sample includes about 340,000 clones, less than 85% seen only once; the top ten take 10%. The sequenced material came from memory CD4+ T cells sorted from blood. The receptors derive from a man younger than 45 in good health. Each CDR3 is given with its conserved first and last residue. Fields, in order: clone size, V gene, J gene, D gene, CDR3 protein, CDR3 DNA. D genes are given only for firm matches. The listing skips clone size in some rows; elsewhere it reads once, few, many or a size class.

once,TRBV5-1,TRBJ2-3,TRBD2,CASSSGLAGGISTDTQYF,TGCGCCAGCAGCTCCGGACTAGCGGGAGGCATAAGCACAGATACGCAGTATTTT
-,TRBV28,TRBJ1-5,-,CASSLWGVQPQHF,TGTGCCAGCAGTTTATGGGGTGTTCAGCCCCAGCATTTT
-,TRBV7-6,TRBJ2-3,TRBD1,CASSSTGGNTDTQYF,TGTGCCAGCAGCTCCACAGGGGGGAACACAGATACGCAGTATTTT
-,TRBV7-9,TRBJ2-7,-,CASSGRRLGDPGWEQYF,TGTGCCAGCAGCGGCCGGCGACTAGGTGATCCTGGTTGGGAGCAGTACTTC
-,TRBV5-1,TRBJ1-1,TRBD1,CASSLGTGNTEAFF,TGCGCCAGCAGCTTGGGGACAGGGAATACTGAAGCTTTCTTT
-,TRBV6-9,TRBJ2-3,-,CATRTATTDTQYF,TGTGCCACCCGGACGGCGACAACAGATACGCAGTATTTT
many,TRBV25-1,TRBJ2-7,-,CASGDLRRGEQYF,TGTGCCAGCGGGGACTTGAGGCGTGGAGAGCAGTACTTC
-,TRBV19,TRBJ1-4,-,CASQHRGLGEKLFF,TGTGCCAGTCAACATAGGGGTCTCGGTGAAAAACTGTTTTTT
few,TRBV14,TRBJ2-3,-,CASSQDWTDTQYF,TGTGCCAGCAGCCAAGATTGGACAGATACGCAGTATTTT
-,TRBV4-1,TRBJ2-5,-,CASSQDQGFETQYF,TGCGCCAGCAGCCAAGATCAGGGCTTTGAGACCCAGTACTTC
-,TRBV6-5,TRBJ1-1,-,CASSYLGTDEAFF,TGTGCCAGCAGTTACCTGGGGACGGATGAAGCTTTCTTT
-,TRBV4-3,TRBJ2-5,TRBD2,CASSETLGLAAETQYF,TGCGCCAGCAGCGAAACGCTCGGACTAGCAGCAGAGACCCAGTACTTC
-,TRBV27,TRBJ2-4,-,CASSSYRENIQYF,TGTGCCAGCAGTTCCTACAGAGAAAACATTCAGTACTTC
-,TRBV9,TRBJ2-2,TRBD2,CASRAGVVAGELFF,TGTGCCAGCAGAGCGGGAGTAGTGGCCGGGGAGCTGTTTTTT
-,TRBV5-1,TRBJ2-7,-,CASSSGTGYYEQYF,TGCGCCAGCAGCTCCGGGACTGGATACTACGAGCAGTACTTC
-,TRBV11-2,TRBJ2-5,-,CASTPGAGLQETQYF,TGTGCCAGCACCCCCGGGGCGGGCCTCCAAGAGACCCAGTACTTC
-,TRBV18,TRBJ1-1,-,CASSPLSGAGTEAFF,TGTGCCAGCTCACCACTATCAGGGGCGGGTACTGAAGCTTTCTTT
-,TRBV5-1,TRBJ2-1,TRBD2,CASSPGLADNEQFF,TGCGCCAGCAGCCCCGGACTAGCAGACAATGAGCAGTTCTTC
-,TRBV18,TRBJ2-1,TRBD2,CASSPSGTRGNEQFF,TGTGCCAGCTCACCATCCGGGACTAGAGGCAATGAGCAGTTCTTC
-,TRBV6-1,TRBJ1-6,-,CASSVGSSPLHF,TGTGCCAGCAGTGTGGGAAGTTCACCCCTCCACTTT
few,TRBV28,TRBJ2-7,TRBD2,CASSIAGAVYEQYF,TGTGCCAGCAGTATAGCGGGAGCTGTCTACGAGCAGTACTTC
-,TRBV5-1,TRBJ2-1,TRBD1,CASKTGQGPGAGIF,TGCGCCAGCAAAACAGGACAGGGGCCCGGTGCCGGGATCTTC
-,TRBV10-3,TRBJ2-7,-,CAIGGRDEQYF,TGTGCCATCGGGGGCAGGGACGAGCAGTACTTC
many,TRBV28,TRBJ1-2,TRBD1,CASSLYAAGGAGRGYTF,TGTGCCAGCAGTTTATACGCGGCAGGGGGTGCTGGACGCGGCTACACCTTC
many,TRBV6-5,TRBJ2-7,TRBD1,CASSGTAYEQYF,TGTGCCAGCAGTGGGACAGCCTACGAGCAGTACTTC
-,TRBV6-1,TRBJ2-7,-,CASSRQDYEQYF,TGTGCCAGCAGTCGACAGGACTACGAGCAGTACTTC
-,TRBV2,TRBJ1-3,TRBD1,CASKGASGNTIYF,TGTGCCAGCAAGGGGGCTTCTGGAAACACCATATATTTT
many,TRBV10-2,TRBJ1-2,-,CASRLVGEDGYTF,TGCGCCAGCAGATTAGTAGGGGAGGATGGCTACACCTTC
-,TRBV7-2,TRBJ1-1,-,CASSRTETEAFF,TGTGCCAGCAGCCGGACAGAAACTGAAGCTTTCTTT
few,TRBV28,TRBJ1-5,-,CASSLWDSNQPQHF,TGTGCCAGCAGTTTATGGGACAGCAATCAGCCCCAGCATTTT
-,TRBV18,TRBJ2-3,-,CASSPAGSTDTQYF,TGTGCCAGCTCACCGGCAGGCAGCACAGATACGCAGTATTTT
-,TRBV6-1,TRBJ2-1,-,CASSDWGIEQFF,TGTGCCAGCAGTGATTGGGGTATTGAGCAGTTCTTC
-,TRBV7-3,TRBJ2-1,-,CASSPRTRVAHNEQFF,TGTGCCAGCAGCCCCCGGACAAGAGTGGCACACAATGAGCAGTTCTTC
-,TRBV7-9,TRBJ2-6,-,CASSLAKDSGANVLTF,TGTGCCAGCAGCTTAGCGAAGGACTCTGGGGCCAACGTCCTGACTTTC
once,TRBV4-1,TRBJ2-7,TRBD1,CASSQMDRGDEQYF,TGCGCCAGCAGCCAGATGGACAGGGGAGACGAGCAGTACTTC
-,TRBV7-8,TRBJ2-5,-,CASSLGGSRSGGGTQYF,TGTGCCAGCAGCTTAGGGGGTTCACGGAGCGGAGGAGGGACCCAGTACTTC
many,TRBV28,TRBJ2-2,TRBD1,CASSPFWTGSGRLNTGELFF,TGTGCCAGCAGTCCCTTTTGGACAGGGTCTGGGAGGTTGAACACCGGGGAGCTGTTTTTT
-,TRBV6-1,TRBJ2-7,-,CASSEWGLEQYF,TGTGCCAGCAGTGAATGGGGACTGGAGCAGTACTTC